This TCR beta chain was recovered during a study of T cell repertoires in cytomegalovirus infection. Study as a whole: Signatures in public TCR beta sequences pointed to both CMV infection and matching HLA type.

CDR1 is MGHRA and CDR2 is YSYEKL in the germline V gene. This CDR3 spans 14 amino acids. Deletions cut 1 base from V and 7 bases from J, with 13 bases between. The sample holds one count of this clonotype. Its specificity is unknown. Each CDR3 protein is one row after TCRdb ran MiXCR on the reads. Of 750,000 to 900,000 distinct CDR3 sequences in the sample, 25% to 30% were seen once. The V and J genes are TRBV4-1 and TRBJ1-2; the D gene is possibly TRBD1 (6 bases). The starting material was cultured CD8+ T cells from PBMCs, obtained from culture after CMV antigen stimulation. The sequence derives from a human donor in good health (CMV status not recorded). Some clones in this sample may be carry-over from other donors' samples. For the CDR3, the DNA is TGCGCCAGCAGCCAAGTATTCGGGGGCGGTGGCTACACCTTC. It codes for CASSQVFGGGGYTF.